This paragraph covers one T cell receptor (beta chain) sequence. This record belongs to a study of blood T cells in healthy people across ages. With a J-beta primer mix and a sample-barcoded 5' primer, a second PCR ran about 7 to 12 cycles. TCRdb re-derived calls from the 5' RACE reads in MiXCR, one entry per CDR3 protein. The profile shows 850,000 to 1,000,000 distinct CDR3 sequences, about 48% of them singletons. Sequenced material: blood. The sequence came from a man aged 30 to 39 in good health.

CDR3 residues: CANTGLLSADTQYF. The CDR3 nucleotides are TGTGCCAACACGGGACTCCTAAGCGCAGATACGCAGTATTTT. This chain links TRBV7-8 with TRBJ2-3; D may be TRBD2 (6 bases). V gave up 10 bases and J gave up 4 bases, with 18 bases separating them. The CDR3 runs to 14 residues. CDR1 is SGHVS and CDR2 is FQNEAQ in the germline V gene.